This T cell receptor beta chain is drawn from a study of blood T cell repertoires in COVID-19. Trimming at V came to 0 bases and at J to 6 bases, leaving 9 bases not matched to a gene. This CDR3 region has 16 residues. Germline CDR1 is SGHRS and CDR2 is YFSETQ. The assay was immunoSEQ multiplex PCR, and TCRdb's table has in-frame clones only and misses some. This sample has 250,000 to 350,000 clones; 85% to 90% occur once, and the top ten carry approximately 4.5%. Clinical history reported by participants formed the basis on which cohorts were assigned. The sample was PBMCs or T cells enriched from blood (not recorded which). This TCR came from a woman between 18 and 29 years old with acute COVID-19. The chain employs TRBV5-1 and TRBJ1-1; TRBD1 agrees at 9 bases. CDR3 residues: CASSLVPGQGSPEAFF. CDR3 sequence (DNA): TGCGCCAGCAGCTTGGTACCGGGACAGGGAAGTCCTGAAGCTTTCTTT. Variable domain in full (rest from reference TRBV5-1 and TRBJ1-1): KAGVTQTPRYLIKTRGQQVTLSCSPISGHRSVSWYQQTPGQGLQFLFEYFSETQRNKGNFPGRFSGRQFSNSRSEMNVSTLELGDSALYLCASSLVPGQGSPEAFFGQGTRLTVV.